This entry lists 30 T cell receptor beta chains sequenced from one sample in a study of blood T cell repertoires in COVID-19. The data were produced by immunoSEQ multiplex PCR, yet TCRdb's version contains in-frame clones alone and is incomplete. The sample holds 120,000 or so clones, more than 70% seen once. Material: peripheral blood. The source of these receptors is a man older than 75 with active or convalescent COVID-19.

J is TRBJ2-5 and V is TRBV10-3; 11 nucleotides match TRBD2. CDR1 and CDR2 (germline): ENHRY, SYGVKD. V trimming: 6 bases; J trimming: 5 bases; junction bases outside the gene matches: 8. This CDR3 has 15 amino acids. CDR3: CAIRTSGGLEETQYF. In DNA form, the CDR3 reads TGTGCCATCAGAACTAGCGGGGGCTTGGAGGAGACCCAGTACTTC.

Concerning this clone: The junction and the germline gene differ at one end; a read error may be behind it. V and J are TRBV13 and TRBJ1-4; D possibly corresponds to TRBD1 (5 bases). The length of the CDR3 is 14 residues. Germline CDR1 is PRHDT and CDR2 is FYEKMQ (reference sequence). Here the CDR3 DNA reads TGTGCCAGCAGTCTAACCGGGACTAAGGAAAAACTGTTTTTT. As protein: CASSLTGTKEKLFF.

The chain uses TRBV19 and TRBJ2-2, with 7 bases fitting TRBD2. V dropped 5 bases and J dropped 5; count of bases not matched to a gene: 2. The CDR3 covers 13 residues. CDR1 is LNHDA and CDR2 is SQIVND in the germline V gene (reference sequence). The CDR3, as DNA: TGTGCCAGTAGTCTCGGGGGGACCGGGGAGCTGTTTTTT. Residues: CASSLGGTGELFF.

The V and J genes are TRBV11-3 and TRBJ2-2; D is uncertain. The V end was cut by 6 bases, the J end by 2 bases, with 13 bases between. The CDR3 is 15 amino acids. Germline CDR1 and CDR2: SGHNT and YENEEA. The CDR3 sequence: CASSPSLYNTGELFF. The CDR3 DNA sequence: TGTGCCAGCAGTCCGAGCCTTTATAACACCGGGGAGCTGTTTTTT.

The chain recombines TRBV4-1 with TRBJ2-5; no clear D. The CDR3 has 13 amino acids. Trimming cost V 0 bases and J 5 bases, with 7 bases left between them. Per the germline V gene, CDR1 is MGHRA and CDR2 is YSYEKL. The CDR3 DNA sequence: TGCGCCAGCAGCCAAGATTCGAGGGAGACCCAGTACTTC. As protein: CASSQDSRETQYF.

V gene TRBV4-1 combines with J gene TRBJ1-1; TRBD1 might be the D (5 bases). Deletions cut 3 bases from V and 1 base from J, with 12 bases between. This CDR3 contains 15 residues. Looked up from germline, CDR1 is MGHRA and CDR2 is YSYEKL. The CDR3 region has the DNA TGCGCCAGCAGCCATCCCGCAGGGAAGAACACTGAAGCTTTCTTT. Residues: CASSHPAGKNTEAFF.

The chain employs TRBV6-5 and TRBJ2-1, with 10 bases matching TRBD2. Trimming at V came to 6 bases and at J to 8 bases, leaving 10 bases not matched to a gene. There are 15 residues in the CDR3. Germline V gives CDR1 MNHEY, CDR2 SVGAGI. In DNA, the CDR3 is TGTGCCAGCAGCCGGAGCGGGGGGGCTTTCGATGAGCAGTTCTTC. Its translation: CASSRSGGAFDEQFF.

This chain joins TRBV28 and TRBJ1-6; D is unclear. Germline V gene data show CDR1 as MDHEN and CDR2 as SYDVKM. This CDR3 comprises 14 residues. Trimming removed 4 bases at V and 5 bases at J, with 9 bases between. CDR3 nucleotide sequence: TGTGCCAGCAGTTACCCCCAGAATAATTCACCCCTCCACTTT. Encoded protein: CASSYPQNNSPLHF.

The chain carries TRBV6-5 and TRBJ2-3, with TRBD2 matching 8 bases. The junction had 6 bases not matched to a gene; V was cut back by 6 bases and J by 4 bases. Looked up from germline, CDR1 is MNHEY and CDR2 is SVGAGI. The CDR3 totals 14 residues. CDR3 in amino acids: CASSPTSDADTQYF. In DNA, the CDR3 is TGTGCCAGCAGCCCGACTAGCGACGCAGATACGCAGTATTTT.

The V and J genes are TRBV6-2 or TRBV6-3 and TRBJ2-1; 10 positions agree with TRBD1. CDR1 is MNHEY and CDR2 is SVGEGT in the germline V gene. With V trimmed by 6 bases and J by 2 bases, 7 bases remained unmatched. The CDR3 runs 16 residues. The CDR3 DNA follows: TGTGCCAGCAGCCGTCCGACAGGGGGCGCCTACAATGAGCAGTTCTTC. Translation: CASSRPTGGAYNEQFF.

This chain links TRBV7-3 with TRBJ1-1; D unresolved. The CDR3 sequence is 13 residues long. The germline CDR1 and CDR2 sequences are SGHTA and FQGTGA. V lost 5 bases and J 5 bases, leaving 12 bases between the germline ends. CDR3 region: CASSPGTGTEAFF. CDR3 DNA sequence: TGTGCCAGCAGCCCTGGAACCGGGACTGAAGCTTTCTTT.

CDR3 in DNA: TGTGCCAGCAGTTTACAGGGTGCCAGGGTGGATGAAAAACTGTTTTTT. This encodes CASSLQGARVDEKLFF. This chain links TRBV27 with TRBJ1-4; possibly TRBD1 for D (5 bases). Deletions cut 2 bases from V and 6 bases from J, with 16 bases between. The CDR3 length is 16 residues. From germline, CDR1 is MNHEY and CDR2 SMNVEV (reference sequence).

V gene TRBV12-5 combines with J gene TRBJ2-6; 8 bases match TRBD1. The CDR3 covers 18 residues. Unmatched junction bases numbered 5, after V lost 1 base and J lost 0 bases. Germline lookup yields CDR1 LGHNT and CDR2 FRNRAP. CDR3 in DNA: TGTGCTAGTGGTTTGGGACAGGGGCCGAGCTCTGGGGCCAACGTCCTGACTTTC. Protein: CASGLGQGPSSGANVLTF.

The V gene is TRBV7-9, the J gene TRBJ2-1; D gene ambiguous. CDR1 and CDR2 from the germline V gene are SEHNR and FQNEAQ (reference sequence). The CDR3 consists of 14 residues. V was cut by 1 base and J by 5 bases, with 9 bases left in between. For the CDR3, the DNA is TGTGCCAGCAGCTTAGGCACAAACCACAATGAGCAGTTCTTC. As protein: CASSLGTNHNEQFF.

The chain joins TRBV2 to TRBJ2-1; 7 positions agree with TRBD1. V shed 0 bases, J shed 5 bases, and the junction held 7 bases outside the gene matches. The CDR3 is made up of 16 amino acids. Germline values: CDR1 SNHLY, CDR2 FYNNEI. The CDR3 nucleotides are TGTGCCAGCAGTGAAGCACAGGGGCAAGTCGACAATGAGCAGTTCTTC. Protein product: CASSEAQGQVDNEQFF.

The chain uses TRBV7-9 and TRBJ1-6, with TRBD1 matching 8 bases. This CDR3 is built from 14 residues. V was pared by 5 bases and J by 9 bases, with 6 bases of the junction left unmatched. Germline V CDR1 and CDR2: SEHNR, FQNEAQ (reference sequence). In nucleotides, the CDR3 is TGTGCCAGCAGCCTTGGACAGGGAGGTTCACCCCTCCACTTT. This translates into CASSLGQGGSPLHF.

The V and J genes are TRBV10-1 and TRBJ1-1; TRBD1 matches at 7 bases. Looked up from germline, CDR1 is WNHNN and CDR2 is SYGVQD (reference sequence). The CDR3 consists of 17 residues. J gave up 4 bases and V 2 bases, and 13 bases lay outside the gene matches. The chain's CDR3 is CASSELVGKGAITEAFF. The CDR3 nucleotides are TGCGCCAGCAGTGAGCTCGTCGGGAAGGGGGCGATCACTGAAGCTTTCTTT.

The chain is built from TRBV6-5 and TRBJ1-1; 10 positions match TRBD1. Germline CDR1 reads MNHEY; CDR2 reads SVGAGI. CDR3 length: 14 amino acids. V lost 3 bases and J lost 6; bases outside the gene matches: 4. The CDR3 sequence: CASSYRQGASEAFF. CDR3 sequence (DNA): TGTGCCAGCAGTTATAGACAGGGGGCCTCTGAAGCTTTCTTT.

V gene TRBV6-5 combines with J gene TRBJ1-2; 7 nucleotides line up with TRBD1. After removal of 9 bases from V and 1 base from J, the junction contained 2 bases not matched to a gene. The CDR3 sequence is 12 residues long. Germline CDR1 reads MNHEY; CDR2 reads SVGAGI. CDR3 DNA sequence: TGTGCCAGAAGGGACAGTAACTATGGCTACACCTTC. Amino acids: CARRDSNYGYTF.

This clone has a single count. The J gene is TRBJ1-4, the V gene TRBV27, with D possibly being TRBD1 (5 bases). From germline, CDR1 is MNHEY and CDR2 SMNVEV (reference sequence). The CDR3 is 14 amino acids. Trimming cost V 5 bases and J 8 bases, with 15 bases left between them. Here the CDR3 DNA reads TGTGCCAGCAGTGACGTGGGGGGAGCGGAAAAACTGTTTTTT. Its translation: CASSDVGGAEKLFF. Full variable domain (remainder filled in from reference TRBV27 and TRBJ1-4): EAQVTQNPRYLITVTGKKLTVTCSQNMNHEYMSWYRQDPGLGLRQIYYSMNVEVTDKGDVPEGYKVSRKEKRNFPLILESPSPNQTSLYFCASSDVGGAEKLFFGSGTQLSVL.

The rearrangement links TRBV4-3 to TRBJ1-1; the D is unclear. V was shortened by 0 bases and J by 1 base, with 6 bases between the two germline ends. Germline-derived CDR1 and CDR2 are LGHNA and YSLEER. This CDR3 contains 14 residues. The DNA for the CDR3 is TGCGCCAGCAGCCAAGATTCATGGAACACTGAAGCTTTCTTT. Protein product: CASSQDSWNTEAFF.

The chain combines TRBV10-3 with TRBJ1-1; 8 bases are a match to TRBD1. J was trimmed by 0 bases and V by 10 bases; bases with no gene match: 4. Germline CDR1 ENHRY, CDR2 SYGVKD. The CDR3 length is 13 residues. The CDR3 protein is CATRDRMNTEAFF. In DNA, the CDR3 is TGTGCCACCCGGGACAGGATGAACACTGAAGCTTTCTTT.

V gene TRBV21-1 combines with J gene TRBJ2-5; the D call of TRBD1 is as the table states it, not checked on the DNA. TRBV21-1 is a recognized pseudogene. The CDR3 contains 18 residues. CDR3 sequence (DNA): TGTGCCAGCAGCAAAGAAGGAGGGCTTTACGTACCAAGGGGGCCCCAGTACTTC. Amino acids: CASSKEGGLYVPRGPQYF.

The chain is built from TRBV18 and TRBJ1-4, with D perhaps TRBD1 (6 bases). V gave up 4 bases and J gave up 8 bases, with 11 bases separating them. The CDR3 is 13 amino acids. The V gene's germline CDR1 is KGHSH and CDR2 LQKENI. CDR3 bases: TGTGCCAGCTCACAACAGGGTGGCGAAAAACTGTTTTTT. Amino acid sequence: CASSQQGGEKLFF.

The chain recombines TRBV16 with TRBJ1-6, with a possible D match to TRBD1 (5 bases). V was pared by 4 bases and J by 6 bases, with 13 bases between. CDR3 length: 15 amino acids. From germline, CDR1 is KGHSY and CDR2 FQNENV. CDR3 coding DNA: TGTGCCAGCAGCCCGCGGGACCGACTTAATTCACCCCTCCACTTT. Its translation: CASSPRDRLNSPLHF.

The chain uses TRBV12-3 or TRBV12-4 and TRBJ1-1; no definite D call. There are 12 residues in the CDR3. The germline V and J ends were trimmed by 6 bases and 7 bases, with 12 bases remaining between them. The CDR3 reads CASRTATREAFF. DNA for the CDR3: TGTGCCAGCAGAACAGCCACACGTGAAGCTTTCTTT.

This CDR3 reads CASRRKGGSSYEQYF. CDR3 in DNA: TGTGCCAGCAGACGAAAGGGGGGGAGCTCCTACGAGCAGTACTTC. This chain connects TRBV7-2 to TRBJ2-7; possibly TRBD2 for D (7 bases). Germline lookup yields CDR1 SGHTA and CDR2 FQGNSA. CDR3 size: 15 residues. Trimming stripped 6 bases from V and 0 bases from J, with 15 bases between.

V gene TRBV9 combines with J gene TRBJ1-1; 7 bases map to TRBD1. V was clipped by 0 bases and J by 1 base; unmatched bases: 9. The CDR3 spans 17 residues. Germline V gives CDR1 SGDLS, CDR2 YYNGEE. CDR3 in DNA: TGTGCCAGCAGCGTAGGACAGGGAATAGTTCAGAACACTGAAGCTTTCTTT. This encodes CASSVGQGIVQNTEAFF.

The CDR3 DNA reads as TGTGCCAGCAGCCCGGGACAGGAAAACATTCAGTACTTC. Amino acid sequence: CASSPGQENIQYF. This chain joins TRBV5-4 and TRBJ2-4; the match to TRBD1 covers 8 bases. Germline V CDR1 and CDR2: SGHNT, YYREEE (reference sequence). With V trimmed by 4 bases and J by 5 bases, 2 bases remained unmatched. This CDR3 contains 13 residues.

V usage is TRBV3-1 (or the pseudogene TRBV3-2) and J usage is TRBJ1-1, with a tentative D call TRBD1 (5 bases). V was clipped by 7 bases and J by 5 bases, with 17 bases between them. The germline gives CDR1 LGHDT, CDR2 YNNKEL (reference sequence). This CDR3 is 14 amino acids long. The CDR3 DNA reads as TGTGCCAGCACCCCGGGGCACCGGGGGACTGAAGCTTTCTTT. Protein: CASTPGHRGTEAFF.